The present T cell receptor (beta chain) was sequenced within a study of blood T cell repertoires in COVID-19. Overall study: Italy, Spain and the United States were the sources of the convalescent and acute COVID-19 samples. PBMCs, B-cell-depleted T cells, or T cells provided the cDNA or gDNA that made up the material.

Authors' data handling: The assay estimated nucleated cells by amplifying reference gene primers. Clones were read by immunoSEQ multiplex PCR, and TCRdb kept only the in-frame ones, dropping some. V, J and clone size are those of that table, while D and trimming were read from the DNA. The sample holds a few hundred thousand clones, around four fifths seen once. With 7 bases clipped from V and 6 bases from J, the junction kept 9 bases outside the gene matches. CDR1 is MNHEY, CDR2 SVGEGT, per germline. The CDR3 covers 14 residues. Sequenced sample: peripheral blood. This receptor was taken from a woman aged 45-60 years with acute or convalescent COVID-19. The rearrangement links TRBV6-2 or TRBV6-3 to TRBJ2-7; 10 bases line up with TRBD2. DNA of the CDR3: TGTGCCAGCATCCCCGGGACTAGCGAAGGCGAGCAGTACTTC. Translated: CASIPGTSEGEQYF.